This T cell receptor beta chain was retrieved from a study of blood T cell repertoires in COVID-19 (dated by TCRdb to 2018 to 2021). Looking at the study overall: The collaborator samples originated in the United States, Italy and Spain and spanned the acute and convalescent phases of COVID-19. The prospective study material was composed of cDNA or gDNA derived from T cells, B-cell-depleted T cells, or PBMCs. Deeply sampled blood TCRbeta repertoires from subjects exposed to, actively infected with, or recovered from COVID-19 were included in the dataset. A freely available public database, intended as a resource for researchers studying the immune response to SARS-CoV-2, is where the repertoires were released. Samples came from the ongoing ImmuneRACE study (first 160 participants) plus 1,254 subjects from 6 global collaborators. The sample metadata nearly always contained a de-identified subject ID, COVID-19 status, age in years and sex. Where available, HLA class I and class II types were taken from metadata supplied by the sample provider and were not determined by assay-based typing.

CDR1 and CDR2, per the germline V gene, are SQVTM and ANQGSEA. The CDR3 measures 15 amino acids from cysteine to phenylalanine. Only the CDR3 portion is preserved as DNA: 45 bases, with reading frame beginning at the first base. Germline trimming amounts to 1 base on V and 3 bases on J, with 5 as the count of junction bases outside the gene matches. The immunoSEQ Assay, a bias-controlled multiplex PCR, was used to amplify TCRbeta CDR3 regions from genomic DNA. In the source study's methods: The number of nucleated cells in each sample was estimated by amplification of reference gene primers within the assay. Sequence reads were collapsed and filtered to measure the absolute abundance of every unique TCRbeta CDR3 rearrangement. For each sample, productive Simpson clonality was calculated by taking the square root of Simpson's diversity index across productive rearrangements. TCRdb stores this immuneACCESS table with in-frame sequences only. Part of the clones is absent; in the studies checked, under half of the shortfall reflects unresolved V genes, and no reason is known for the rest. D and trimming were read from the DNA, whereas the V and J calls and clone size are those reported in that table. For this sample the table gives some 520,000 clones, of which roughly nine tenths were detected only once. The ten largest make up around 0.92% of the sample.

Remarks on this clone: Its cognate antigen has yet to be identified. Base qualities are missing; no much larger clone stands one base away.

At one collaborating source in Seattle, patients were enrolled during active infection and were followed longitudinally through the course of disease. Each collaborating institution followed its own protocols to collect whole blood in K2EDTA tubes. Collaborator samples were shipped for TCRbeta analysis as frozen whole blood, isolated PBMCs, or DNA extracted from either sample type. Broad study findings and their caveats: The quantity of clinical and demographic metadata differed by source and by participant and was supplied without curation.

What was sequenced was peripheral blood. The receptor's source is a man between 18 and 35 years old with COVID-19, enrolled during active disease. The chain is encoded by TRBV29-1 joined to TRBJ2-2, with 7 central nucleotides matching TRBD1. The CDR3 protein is CSVEVVGQYTGELFF. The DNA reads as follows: TGCAGCGTTGAAGTCGTGGGACAGTACACCGGGGAGCTGTTTTTT.